This T cell receptor (beta chain) was documented in a study of T cells in Graves' hyperthyroidism and ophthalmopathy (dated by TCRdb to the late 2010s). Broadly, across the study: Peripheral blood samples were taken at the time of initial diagnosis, prior to any treatment. The paper describes TCR Vbeta CDR3 sequencing of 135 peripheral blood samples, made up of 43 ophthalmopathy patients, some 80 hyperthyroidism patients and 17 progressor patients. A discovery cohort of 95 to 100 patients, roughly 45 with Graves' ophthalmopathy and approximately 60 with stable Graves' hyperthyroidism, was used to find distinguishing TCR V-J signatures. After blood sampling, hyperthyroidism patients were treated with methimazole at a starting dose of 30 mg daily, and ophthalmopathy patients were treated with high-dose intravenous methylprednisolone. Thyroid tissue and blood T-cell repertoires from six Graves' hyperthyroidism patients were also compared in the study. An independent validation cohort of 18 to 20 hyperthyroidism patients and about 15 patients who later progressed to ophthalmopathy tested prospective prediction of ophthalmopathy. The approximately 98 discovery patients were randomly divided into training and test sets at a 7:3 ratio.

This clonotype showed up many times. Its cognate antigen has yet to be identified. Base qualities were left out, and no much larger clone turns up one base away. The TCR beta CDR3 regions were amplified from the RNA transcripts. The TCR CDR3 was subjected to a first round of RT-PCR using the HTBI primer set and the Qiagen OneStep RT-PCR kit. Libraries were constructed in a second round of multiplex PCR, after which size selection and purification were performed. Libraries were sequenced paired-end with 100 bp reads on an Illumina HiSeq2000. The published analysis was carried out like this. SOAPnuke was used to process the raw data, with reads discarded if the reads contained adapters or uncalled bases, had a mean Phred below 15, or lacked an exact constant-primer or identifier match. COPE v1.2.5 was used to merge high-quality paired reads, and clonotypes were defined as unique nucleotide sequences. Clonotypes were aligned to IMGT TRBV, TRBD and TRBJ reference segments using MiTCR v1.1. Analysis was restricted to V-J combinations with a frequency above 0.0001, which covered 99.2% of repertoires. A TCS score was defined as the ratio between F50 (clonal expansion) and ExV (chaos), using BLOSUM62-based TCRdist between CDR3 peptides within each V-J. Welch's t-statistics and random forest reduced approximately 520 V-J features to fewer than 15, which were used in a naive Bayes classifier (R e1071). TCRdb reprocessed the public reads (quality trimming at Q25 with fastp, clone calling with MiXCR) and kept in-frame beta chains. CDR3 protein sequences are deduplicated, and each keeps its most common genes and DNA. For this entry, the V and J calls and clone size follow TCRdb and not the study's own pipeline. For this sample there are about 700,000 distinct CDR3 sequences; roughly 15% appear just once. The ten most abundant clones make up roughly 10% of the sample.

The full study reports these points: Sample size was not statistically predetermined, and investigators were not blinded to group allocation. Ophthalmopathy was separated from stable hyperthyroidism by a 13 V-J signature model, with just over 85% sensitivity and approximately 81% specificity obtained in cross-validation and 80%/75% obtained in testing. In validation, the model predicted progression to ophthalmopathy a median of 6.5 months before onset, with approximately 68% sensitivity and 72.22% specificity. Most expanded thyroid clonotypes (frequency above 0.001) were also detected in blood, suggesting blood repertoires may reflect thyroid immune responses.

Stable Graves' hyperthyroidism was defined as the absence of progression to ophthalmopathy over 18 months of follow-up. Hyperthyroidism patients were newly diagnosed, with disease duration under 2 months, and aged 18 to 65 years. Any patient with an uncontrolled infection, another autoimmune disease, pregnancy or lactation was excluded. Diagnoses were based on clinical symptoms, serum thyroxine and TRAb, thyroid ultrasound and orbital computed tomography. PBMCs were separated from roughly 9.6 ml of fresh peripheral blood using Ficoll-Paque density gradient centrifugation. Total RNA was extracted using Trizol reagent, and RNA quality was assessed on an Agilent 2100 Bioanalyzer. V trim: 3 bases; J trim: 6 bases; unmatched bases: 6. The CDR3 contains 16 residues, cysteine and phenylalanine counted. This entry keeps only the CDR3 DNA: 48 bases, framed from base 1. The germline V gene (reference sequence) provides CDR1 GTSNPN and CDR2 SVGIG.

Material: blood. This sequence uses TRBV30 and TRBJ2-2; 14 nucleotides in the junction match TRBD2. This receptor was identified in a woman under 30 with Graves' hyperthyroidism. The CDR3 protein sequence reads: CAWRRPTSGRAGELFF. The nucleotide sequence reads TGTGCCTGGAGAAGGCCGACTAGCGGGAGGGCCGGGGAGCTGTTTTTT.